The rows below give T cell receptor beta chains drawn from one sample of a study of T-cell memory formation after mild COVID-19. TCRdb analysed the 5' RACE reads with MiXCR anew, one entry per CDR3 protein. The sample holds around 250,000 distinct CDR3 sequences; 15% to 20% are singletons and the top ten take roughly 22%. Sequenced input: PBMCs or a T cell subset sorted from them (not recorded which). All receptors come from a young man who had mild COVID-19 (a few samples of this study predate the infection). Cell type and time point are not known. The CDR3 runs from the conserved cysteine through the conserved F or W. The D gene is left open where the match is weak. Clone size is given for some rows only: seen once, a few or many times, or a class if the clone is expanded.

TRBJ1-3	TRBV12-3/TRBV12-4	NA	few	TGTGCCAGCAGCTCGCCCACGACGGCTCCTGGAAACACCATATATTTT	CASSSPTTAPGNTIYF
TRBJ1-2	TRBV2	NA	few	TGTGCCAGCAGCGGTACCAGGCTATTCTATGGCTACACCTTC	CASSGTRLFYGYTF
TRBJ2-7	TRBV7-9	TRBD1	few	TGTGCCAGCAGCAGTTATCGACAGGGGGTCTACGAGCAGTACTTC	CASSSYRQGVYEQYF
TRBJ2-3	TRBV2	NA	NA	TGTGCCAGCGGACAGGGAGGGCCAGCGGATACGCAGTATTTT	CASGQGGPADTQYF
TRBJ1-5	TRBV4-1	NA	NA	TGCGCCAGCAGCCAAGATCTACTCAATCAGCCCCAGCATTTT	CASSQDLLNQPQHF
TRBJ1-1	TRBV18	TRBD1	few	TGTGCCAGCTCACCCACTCTGGACCCAGGGGGCACTGAAGCTTTCTTT	CASSPTLDPGGTEAFF
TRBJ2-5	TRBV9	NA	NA	TGTGCCAGCAGTAGTAGTGGGGGTTTCGTCGCCCAGTACTTC	CASSSSGGFVAQYF
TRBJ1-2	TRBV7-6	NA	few	TGTGCCAGCAGCTCGGGGTTGGACTATGGCTACACCTTC	CASSSGLDYGYTF
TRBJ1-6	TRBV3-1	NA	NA	TGTGCCAGCAGCCAAGCATATCGAGAACCCCTCCACTTT	CASSQAYREPLHF
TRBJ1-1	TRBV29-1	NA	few	TGCAGCGTGATTAGGGGGTTGACTGAAGCTTTCTTT	CSVIRGLTEAFF
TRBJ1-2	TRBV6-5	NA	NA	TGTGCCAGCAGAAAACAGGTTCAAGGTGGCTACACCTTC	CASRKQVQGGYTF
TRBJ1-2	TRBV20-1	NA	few	TGCAGTGCTAGAGATCGTCGTCAGGGGAGCTATGGCTACACCTTC	CSARDRRQGSYGYTF
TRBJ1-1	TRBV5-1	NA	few	TGCGCCAGCAGCCTCGGACAGAATAATGAAGCTTTCTTT	CASSLGQNNEAFF
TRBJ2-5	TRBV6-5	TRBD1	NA	TGTGCCAGCAGCCCCAATCCGACAGGGCAAGAGACCCAGTACTTC	CASSPNPTGQETQYF
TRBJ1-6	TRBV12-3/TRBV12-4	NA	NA	TGTGCCAGCAGTTCATCGGAGGGGTATTCACCCCTCCACTTT	CASSSSEGYSPLHF
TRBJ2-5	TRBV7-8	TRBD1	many	TGTGCCAGCAGCTTAGGCAGGGGGGAGACCCAGTACTTC	CASSLGRGETQYF
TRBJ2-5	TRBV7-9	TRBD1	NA	TGTGCCAGCAGGCCAGGGGGACAGGGCGGAGAAGAGACCCAGTACTTC	CASRPGGQGGEETQYF
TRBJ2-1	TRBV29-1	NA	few	TGCAGCGTTGCCCCGGGTAGGATCGGGGGCAATGAGCAGTTCTTC	CSVAPGRIGGNEQFF
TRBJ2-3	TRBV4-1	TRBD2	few	TGCGCCAGCAGCCTCCGACTAGCGGGGGGGGGAGATACGCAGTATTTT	CASSLRLAGGGDTQYF
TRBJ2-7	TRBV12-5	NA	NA	TGTGCTAGTGACTACGAGCAGTACTTC	CASDYEQYF
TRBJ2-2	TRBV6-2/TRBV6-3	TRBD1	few	TGTGCCAGCAGCCCCAAACAGGGGAGAAGCACCGGGGAGCTGTTTTTT	CASSPKQGRSTGELFF
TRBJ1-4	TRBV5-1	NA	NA	TGCGCCAGCAGCTCAGGACAGATTAATGAAAAACTGTTTTTT	CASSSGQINEKLFF
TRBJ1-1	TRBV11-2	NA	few	TGTGCCAGCAGCTTAGCACGGACGCCTCGGGCTTTCTTT	CASSLARTPRAFF
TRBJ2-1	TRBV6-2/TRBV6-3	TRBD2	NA	TGTGCCAGCAGTTCGCGGGGGGCACCTTACAATGAGCAGTTCTTC	CASSSRGAPYNEQFF
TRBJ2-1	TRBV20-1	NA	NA	TGCAGTGCTCCCCGGACGTACAATGAGCAGTTCTTC	CSAPRTYNEQFF
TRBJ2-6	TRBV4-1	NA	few	TGCGCCAGCAGCCAAGTCAGCCCGATCTCTGGGGCCAACGTCCTGACTTTC	CASSQVSPISGANVLTF
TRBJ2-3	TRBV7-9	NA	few	TGTGCCAGCAGCTCCCCGGGACGGGCGAAAGATACGCAGTATTTT	CASSSPGRAKDTQYF
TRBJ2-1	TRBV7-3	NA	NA	TGTGCCAGCAGTGGAGGGGCCCTCAATGAGCAGTTCTTC	CASSGGALNEQFF
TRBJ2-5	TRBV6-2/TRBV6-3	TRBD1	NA	TGTGCCAGCAGTGACGACAGGGTTGTAAAGACCCAGTACTTC	CASSDDRVVKTQYF
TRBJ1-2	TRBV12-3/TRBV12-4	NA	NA	TGTGCCAGCAGTTTATTCAGGGACTATGGCTACACCTTC	CASSLFRDYGYTF
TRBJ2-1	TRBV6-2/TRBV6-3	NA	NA	TGTGCCAGCAGTTACTCGGTCTTCAATGAGCAGTTCTTC	CASSYSVFNEQFF
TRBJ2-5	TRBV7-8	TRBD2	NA	TGTGCCAGCAGCTTAGGGTCAGCGGGGAGGGAGACCCAGTACTTC	CASSLGSAGRETQYF
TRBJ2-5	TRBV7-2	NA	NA	TGTGCCAGCAGCCCTACTGGCGCACCCATGAAGACCCAGTACTTC	CASSPTGAPMKTQYF
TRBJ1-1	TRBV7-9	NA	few	TGTGCCAGCTTGGCGGGGAGCACGGACACTGAAGCTTTCTTT	CASLAGSTDTEAFF
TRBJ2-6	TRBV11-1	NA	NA	TGTGCCAGCAGCAAGCGATCCGGGACCCCGTTTTTCGGGGCCAACGTCCTGACTTTC	CASSKRSGTPFFGANVLTF
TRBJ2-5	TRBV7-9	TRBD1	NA	TGTGCCAGCAGCTTAGTCCGACAGGGAAAGGAGACCCAGTACTTC	CASSLVRQGKETQYF
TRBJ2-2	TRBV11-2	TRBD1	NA	TGTGCCAGCAGCTCGCAACAGGGGCTCCTCACCGGGGAGCTGTTTTTT	CASSSQQGLLTGELFF
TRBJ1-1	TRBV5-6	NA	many	TGTGCCAGCAGCCTGGGGGGGTCGGCTTTCTTT	CASSLGGSAFF
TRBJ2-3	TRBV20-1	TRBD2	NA	TGCAGTGCTAGAGATCGGCGACTAGCGGGGGCAGATACGCAGTATTTT	CSARDRRLAGADTQYF
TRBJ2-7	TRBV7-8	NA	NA	TGTGCCAGCCGCAGGACAGACGACTCCTACGAGCAGTACTTC	CASRRTDDSYEQYF
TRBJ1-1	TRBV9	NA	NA	TGTGCCAGCAGCGTAGTAAGGAACACTGAAGCTTTCTTT	CASSVVRNTEAFF
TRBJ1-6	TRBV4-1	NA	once	TGCGCCAGCAGCCTCTCGAGGGATAATTCACCCCTCCACTTT	CASSLSRDNSPLHF
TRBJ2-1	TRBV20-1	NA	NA	TGCAGTGCTAGAGGTAACAGTATCCATGAGCAGTTCTTC	CSARGNSIHEQFF
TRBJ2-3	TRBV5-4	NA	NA	TGTGCCAGCAGCTCCCTCATCCCTAGCACAGATACGCAGTATTTT	CASSSLIPSTDTQYF
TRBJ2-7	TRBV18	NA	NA	TGTGCCAGCTCACCTTCGAGGCAGGTCTACGAGCAGTACTTC	CASSPSRQVYEQYF
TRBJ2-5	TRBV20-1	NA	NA	TGCAGTGCTAGTGAGAGGCAGCTTGCTCAAGAGACCCAGTACTTC	CSASERQLAQETQYF
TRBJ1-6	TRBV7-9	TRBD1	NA	TGTGCCAGCGATTTGAATTCAGGGGGCAGTAATTCACCCCTCCACTTT	CASDLNSGGSNSPLHF
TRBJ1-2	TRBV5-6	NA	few	TGTGCCAGCAGCCCGGGATCCGGCGACTATGGCTACACCTTC	CASSPGSGDYGYTF
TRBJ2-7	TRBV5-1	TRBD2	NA	TGCGCCAGCAGATCAAAAGCGGGGGGGCCCCATGAAGAGCAGTACTTC	CASRSKAGGPHEEQYF
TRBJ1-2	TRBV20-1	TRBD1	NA	TGCAGTGCTAGAGATCGGGACAGGATTCTTGACTATGGCTACACCTTC	CSARDRDRILDYGYTF
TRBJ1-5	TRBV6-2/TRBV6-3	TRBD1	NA	TGTGCCAGCAGTTACCCCGGACAGGATAGCAATCAGCCCCAGCATTTT	CASSYPGQDSNQPQHF
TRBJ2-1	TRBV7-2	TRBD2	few	TGTGCCAGCAGCCCCACTAGCGCTGAGCAGTTCTTC	CASSPTSAEQFF
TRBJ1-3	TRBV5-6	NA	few	TGTGCCAGCAGCTTGTTCGGCCTCACAGGAAACACCATATATTTT	CASSLFGLTGNTIYF
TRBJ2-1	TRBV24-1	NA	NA	TGTGCCACCAGTGATTCGCGCAGATTCGGCAATGAGCAGTTCTTC	CATSDSRRFGNEQFF
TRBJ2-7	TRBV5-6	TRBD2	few	TGTGCCAGCAGCTTGGGGGGGAGGGATCCTTCTTCCTACGAGCAGTACTTC	CASSLGGRDPSSYEQYF
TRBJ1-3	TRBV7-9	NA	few	TGTGCCAGCAGTAGTAACAGGGACTCTGGAAACACCATATATTTT	CASSSNRDSGNTIYF